This TCR beta chain was recovered during a study of blood T cell repertoires in COVID-19. About the research overall: Some COVID-19 samples were acute and others convalescent; all came from the United States, Italy and Spain. The analysed material was cDNA or gDNA that came from T cells, B-cell-depleted T cells, or PBMCs.

The V gene's germline CDR1 is KGHSH and CDR2 LQKENI. J was trimmed by 6 bases and V by 0 bases; bases with no gene match: 1. This CDR3 is built from 14 residues. In the authors' methods: Estimation of nucleated cell counts relied on the amplification of reference gene primers. The data were produced by immunoSEQ multiplex PCR, yet TCRdb's version contains in-frame clones alone and is incomplete. The DNA was the basis for D and trimming; V, J and clone size are from that table. The repertoire holds 200,000 to 300,000 clones, with 70% to 90% as singletons. V and J are TRBV18 and TRBJ1-3; 8 nucleotides line up with TRBD1. This TCR was recovered from a woman in her seventies with active or convalescent COVID-19. Sequencing was performed on peripheral blood. CDR3 coding DNA: TGTGCCAGCTCACCACCGGGACAGGAAAACACCATATATTTT. This sequence encodes CASSPPGQENTIYF.